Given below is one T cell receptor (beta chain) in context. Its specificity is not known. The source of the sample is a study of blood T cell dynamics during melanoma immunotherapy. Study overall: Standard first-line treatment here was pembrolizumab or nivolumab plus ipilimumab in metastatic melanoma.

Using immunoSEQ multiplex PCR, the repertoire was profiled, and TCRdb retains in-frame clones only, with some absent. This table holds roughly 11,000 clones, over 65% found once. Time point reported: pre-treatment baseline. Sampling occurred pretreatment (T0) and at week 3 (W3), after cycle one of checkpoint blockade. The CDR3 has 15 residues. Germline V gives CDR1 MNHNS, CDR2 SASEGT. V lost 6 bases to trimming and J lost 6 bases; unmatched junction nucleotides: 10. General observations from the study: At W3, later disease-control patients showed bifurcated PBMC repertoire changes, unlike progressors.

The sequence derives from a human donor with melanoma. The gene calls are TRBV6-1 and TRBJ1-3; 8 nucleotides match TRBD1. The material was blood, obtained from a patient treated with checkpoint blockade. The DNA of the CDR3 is TGTGCCAGCAGACTCACAGGGGGTAGTGAAAACACCATATATTTT. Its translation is CASRLTGGSENTIYF.